This record looks at one T cell receptor beta chain sequence and its context. Its specificity is unknown. The data were obtained in a study of CD8+ T cells in alopecia areata. Study-level points and caveats: Scalp clonality decreased significantly with tofacitinib, and so did expanded CD8+ clones among the top 100. Normal scalp showed lower clonality than lesional scalp, especially alopecia totalis/universalis. In scalp samples, resident alphabeta T cells of normal skin are also sequenced.

The CDR3 spans 12 residues. Per the germline V gene, CDR1 is SNHLY and CDR2 is FYNNEI. V gave up 8 bases and J gave up 7 bases; unmatched junction bases: 2. Regarding treatment: oral pan-JAK inhibitor, 5-10 mg twice daily. Alopecia areata patients provided lesional scalp punch biopsies and peripheral blood. Sequencing relied on a cDNA template that was reverse transcribed from extracted RNA. Assay used: immunoSEQ multiplex PCR; TCRdb lists only in-frame clones, some missing. Of 6,500 to 8,000 clones detected, roughly 67% appear once; the ten largest clones hold about 12%. The clonotype was recovered from a human donor with alopecia areata. This material consisted of skin, taken at week 4, from a patient treated with tofacitinib. The gene calls are TRBV2 and TRBJ1-6; 7 nucleotides line up with TRBD1. The CDR3 sequence is CASRQGNSPLHF. For the CDR3, the DNA is TGTGCCAGCCGACAGGGAAATTCACCCCTCCACTTT.